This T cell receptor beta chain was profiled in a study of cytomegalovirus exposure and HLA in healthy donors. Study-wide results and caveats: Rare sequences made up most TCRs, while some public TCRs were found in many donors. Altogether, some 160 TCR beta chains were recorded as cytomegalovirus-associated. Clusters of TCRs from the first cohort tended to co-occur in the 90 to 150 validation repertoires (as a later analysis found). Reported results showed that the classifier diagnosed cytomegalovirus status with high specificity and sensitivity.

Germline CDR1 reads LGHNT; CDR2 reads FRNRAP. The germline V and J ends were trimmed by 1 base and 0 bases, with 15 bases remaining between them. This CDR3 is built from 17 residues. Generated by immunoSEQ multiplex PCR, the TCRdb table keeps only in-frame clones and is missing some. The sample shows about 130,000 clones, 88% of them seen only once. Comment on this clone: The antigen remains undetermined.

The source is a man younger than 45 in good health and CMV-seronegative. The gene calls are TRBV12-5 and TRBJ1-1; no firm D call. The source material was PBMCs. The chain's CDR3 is CASGLAGSAALNTEAFF. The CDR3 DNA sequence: TGTGCTAGTGGTTTGGCCGGAAGCGCCGCTCTGAACACTGAAGCTTTCTTT.